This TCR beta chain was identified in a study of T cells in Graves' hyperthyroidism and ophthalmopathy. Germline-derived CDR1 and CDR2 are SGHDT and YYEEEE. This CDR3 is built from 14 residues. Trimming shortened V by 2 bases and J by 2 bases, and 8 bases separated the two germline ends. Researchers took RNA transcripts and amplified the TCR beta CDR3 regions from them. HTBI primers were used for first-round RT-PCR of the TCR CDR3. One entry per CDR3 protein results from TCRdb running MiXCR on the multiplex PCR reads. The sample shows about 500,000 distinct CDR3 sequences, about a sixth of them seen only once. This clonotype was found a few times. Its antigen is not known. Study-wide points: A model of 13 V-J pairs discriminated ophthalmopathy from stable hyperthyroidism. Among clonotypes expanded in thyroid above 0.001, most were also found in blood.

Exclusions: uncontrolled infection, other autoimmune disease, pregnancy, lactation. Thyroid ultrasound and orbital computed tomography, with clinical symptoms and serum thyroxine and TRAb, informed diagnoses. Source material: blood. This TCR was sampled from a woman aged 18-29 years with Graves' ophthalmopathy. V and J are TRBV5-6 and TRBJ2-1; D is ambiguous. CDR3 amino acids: CASSFAYPYNEQFF. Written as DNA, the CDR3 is TGTGCCAGCAGCTTTGCTTACCCCTACAATGAGCAGTTCTTC. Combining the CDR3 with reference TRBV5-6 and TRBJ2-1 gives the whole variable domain DAGVTQSPTHLIKTRGQQVTLRCSPKSGHDTVSWYQQALGQGPQFIFQYYEEEERQRGNFPDRFSGHQFPNYSSELNVNALLLGDSALYLCASSFAYPYNEQFFGPGTRLTVL.